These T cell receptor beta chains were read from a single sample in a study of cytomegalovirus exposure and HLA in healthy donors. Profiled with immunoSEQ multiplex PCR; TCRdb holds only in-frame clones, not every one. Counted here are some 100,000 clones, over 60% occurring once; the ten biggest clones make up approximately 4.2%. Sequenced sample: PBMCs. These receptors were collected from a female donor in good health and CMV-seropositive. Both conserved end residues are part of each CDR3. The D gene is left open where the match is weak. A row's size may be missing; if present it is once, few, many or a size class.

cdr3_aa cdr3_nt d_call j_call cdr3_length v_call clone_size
CASSWAGTGVGETQYF TGTGCCAGCAGCTGGGCGGGGACAGGGGTCGGGGAGACCCAGTACTTC TRBD1 TRBJ2-5 16 TRBV5-8 few
CASSMMVMSEQYF TGTGCCAGTAGTATGATGGTCATGAGCGAGCAGTACTTC - TRBJ2-7 13 TRBV19 -
CASSESNAAEAFF TGCGCCAGCAGTGAGTCGAACGCGGCTGAAGCTTTCTTT - TRBJ1-1 13 TRBV10-1 -
CASSLGMVAAVAGELFF TGTGCCAGCAGCTTAGGAATGGTAGCGGCGGTGGCCGGGGAGCTGTTTTTT - TRBJ2-2 17 TRBV7-8 -
CASRTGTAYGYTF TGTGCCAGCAGAACCGGGACAGCCTATGGCTACACCTTC TRBD1 TRBJ1-2 13 TRBV7-9 -
CASSSPPSGGLDTQYF TGCGCCAGCAGCTCCCCCCCGTCGGGGGGGTTGGATACGCAGTATTTT TRBD2 TRBJ2-3 16 TRBV5-1 -
CASTLGQGLNTEAFF TGTGCCAGTACCCTAGGACAGGGGTTGAACACTGAAGCTTTCTTT TRBD1 TRBJ1-1 15 TRBV19 -
CASSPGTGRNQPQHF TGTGCCAGCAGCCCGGGGACAGGGCGCAATCAGCCCCAGCATTTT TRBD1 TRBJ1-5 15 TRBV7-8 -
CASSPGQGVNTEAFF TGTGCCAGCTCTCCAGGACAGGGTGTAAACACTGAAGCTTTCTTT TRBD1 TRBJ1-1 15 TRBV18 -
CASSQDPSGGAWAKNIQYF TGCGCCAGCAGCCAAGATCCTAGCGGGGGGGCCTGGGCCAAAAACATTCAGTACTTC TRBD2 TRBJ2-4 19 TRBV4-3 -
CASRDRSRTNTEAFF TGTGCCAGCAGGGACAGGTCCCGCACGAACACTGAAGCTTTCTTT TRBD1 TRBJ1-1 15 TRBV6-1 -
CASTPAGGSNYGYTF TGTGCCAGCACCCCCGCTGGGGGCTCCAACTATGGCTACACCTTC - TRBJ1-2 15 TRBV9 once
CASLLKVGTGELFF TGTGCCAGCCTTCTCAAAGTCGGTACCGGGGAGCTGTTTTTT - TRBJ2-2 14 TRBV6-6 -
CASSDTSGGATDTQYF TGTGCCAGCAGTGACACTAGCGGGGGGGCCACAGATACGCAGTATTTT TRBD2 TRBJ2-3 16 TRBV6-4 -
CASSLLGQGMNEQYF TGTGCCAGCAGTTTACTAGGACAGGGGATGAATGAGCAGTACTTC TRBD1 TRBJ2-7 15 TRBV27 -
CASRGGFSGANGLTF TGTGCCAGCAGGGGGGGGTTCTCTGGGGCCAACGGCCTGACTTTC TRBD2 TRBJ2-6 15 TRBV2 -
CASSSTGTNTGELFF TGCGCCAGCAGCTCAACAGGGACGAACACCGGGGAGCTGTTTTTT - TRBJ2-2 15 TRBV5-1 -
CATSRGGPSSYEQYF TGTGCCACCAGCAGGGGCGGGCCGAGCTCCTACGAGCAGTACTTC - TRBJ2-7 15 TRBV15 -
CASSFRGQPQHF TGTGCCAGCAGCTTCAGGGGGCAGCCCCAGCATTTT TRBD1 TRBJ1-5 12 TRBV27 -
CACTTGPYTGELFF TGTGCCTGTACGACAGGGCCGTACACCGGGGAGCTGTTTTTT TRBD1 TRBJ2-2 14 TRBV30 -
CSSSLAGTGDYGYTF TGTTCCAGCAGCTTAGCCGGGACAGGGGACTATGGCTACACCTTC TRBD1 TRBJ1-2 15 TRBV7-9 -
CASSLGGQGKTEAFF TGCGCCAGCAGCTTGGGGGGACAGGGAAAAACTGAAGCTTTCTTT TRBD1 TRBJ1-1 15 TRBV5-1 -